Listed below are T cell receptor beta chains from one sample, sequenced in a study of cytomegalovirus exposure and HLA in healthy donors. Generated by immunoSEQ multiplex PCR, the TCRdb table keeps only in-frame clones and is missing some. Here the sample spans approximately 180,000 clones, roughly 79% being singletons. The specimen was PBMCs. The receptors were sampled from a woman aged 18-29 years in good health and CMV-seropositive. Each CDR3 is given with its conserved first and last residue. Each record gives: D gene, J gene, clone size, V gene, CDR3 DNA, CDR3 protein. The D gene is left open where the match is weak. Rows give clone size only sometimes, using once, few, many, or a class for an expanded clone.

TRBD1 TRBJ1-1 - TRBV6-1 TGTGCCAGCAGGGGACAGAGAGACACTGAAGCTTTCTTT CASRGQRDTEAFF
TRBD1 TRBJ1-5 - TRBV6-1 TGTGCCAGCAAAGCGGGACAGGGACCCAATCAGCCCCAGCATTTT CASKAGQGPNQPQHF
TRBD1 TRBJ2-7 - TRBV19 TGTGCCAGTAGTACTACTCGGACAGGAACCTACGAGCAGTACTTC CASSTTRTGTYEQYF
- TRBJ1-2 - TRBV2 TGTGCCAGCAGGCGCAGGAGCTACACCTTC CASRRRSYTF
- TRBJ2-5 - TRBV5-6 TGTGCCAGCAGCTTGGCCGTCCAGGGTGGCCGAGAGACCCAGTACTTC CASSLAVQGGRETQYF
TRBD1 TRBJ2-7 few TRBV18 TGTGCCAGCTCACCTGGACAGGGGGAGCAGTACTTC CASSPGQGEQYF
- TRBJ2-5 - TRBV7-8 TGTGCCAGCAGCCATCTAAGGGCAGGTCAGAGGGTAGAGACCCAGTACTTC CASSHLRAGQRVETQYF
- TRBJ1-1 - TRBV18 TGTGCCAGCTCGGCCCACGAAACAGCCTCTGGCACTGAAGCTTTCTTT CASSAHETASGTEAFF
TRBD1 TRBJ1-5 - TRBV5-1 TGCGCCAGCAGCTTGTCAGGACAGGATCAGCCCCAGCATTTT CASSLSGQDQPQHF
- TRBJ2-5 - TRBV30 TGTGCCTGGAGCTGGACAGTGAACCAAGAGACCCAGTACTTC CAWSWTVNQETQYF
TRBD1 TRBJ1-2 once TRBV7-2 TGTGCCAGCAGCTCCCGATCTGGGGACAGGGGTTCGAGTGGCTATGGCTACACCTTC CASSSRSGDRGSSGYGYTF
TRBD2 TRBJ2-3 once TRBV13 TGTGCCAGCAGCTTAGGGGCGGGAGCGATCTCTGTCACAGATACGCAGTATTTT CASSLGAGAISVTDTQYF
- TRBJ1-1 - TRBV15 TGTGCCACCAGCAGAGGTCTTGGGGCGGTTATGAACACTGAAGCTTTCTTT CATSRGLGAVMNTEAFF
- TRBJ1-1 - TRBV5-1 TGCGCCAGCAGCTCGATACCCGAACTTGGGGGCCGGGACACTGAAGCTTTCTTT CASSSIPELGGRDTEAFF
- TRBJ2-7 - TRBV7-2 TGTGCCAGCAGCCGCGGAGGGAGCTACGAGCAGTACTTC CASSRGGSYEQYF
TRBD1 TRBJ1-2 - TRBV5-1 TGCGCCAGCAGCCTGGGGTCGGGACAGGGTATCGGCTATGGCTACACCTTC CASSLGSGQGIGYGYTF
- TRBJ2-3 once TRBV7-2 TGTGCCAGCAGCTTAGGTCCCCGAGGAGCAGGGGGCACAGATACGCAGTATTTT CASSLGPRGAGGTDTQYF
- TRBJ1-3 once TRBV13 TGTGCCAGCAGCGACATGGGAGCTGGAAACACCATATATTTT CASSDMGAGNTIYF
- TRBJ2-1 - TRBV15 TGTGCCACCAGCCCCGGGACAAGTTCCTACAATGAGCAGTTCTTC CATSPGTSSYNEQFF
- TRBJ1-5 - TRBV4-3 TGCGCCAGCAGCCAAGATGTCGGGGTTTCTCAGCCCCAGCATTTT CASSQDVGVSQPQHF
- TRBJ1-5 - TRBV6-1 TGTGCCAGCAGTCACAGACAGATGGATCAGCCCCAGCATTTT CASSHRQMDQPQHF
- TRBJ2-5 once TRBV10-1 TGCGCCAGCAGTGCGTCCGTACAAGAGACCCAGTACTTC CASSASVQETQYF
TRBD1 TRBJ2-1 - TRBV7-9 TGTTCCAGCAGCTTAGCTTTGACAGGGGTGGGTAATGAGCAGTTCTTC CSSSLALTGVGNEQFF
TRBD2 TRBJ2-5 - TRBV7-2 TGTGCCAGCAGCTTACCTAGCGGGGGCGGGACCCAGTACTTC CASSLPSGGGTQYF
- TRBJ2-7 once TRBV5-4 TGTGCCAGCAGCTTGGAGGTGGGAGCGGACGAGCAGTACTTC CASSLEVGADEQYF
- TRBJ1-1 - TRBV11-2 TGTGCCAGCAGCTTCTCCCGGGGGAGGTCCCGGAACACTGAAGCTTTCTTT CASSFSRGRSRNTEAFF
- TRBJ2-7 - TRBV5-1 TGCGCCAGCAGCCTTTCTTACTACGAGCAGTACTTC CASSLSYYEQYF
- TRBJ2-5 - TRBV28 TGTGCCAGCATGCGGAGCCGGGAGACCCAGTACTTC CASMRSRETQYF
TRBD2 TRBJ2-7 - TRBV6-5 TGTGCCAGCAGCCGACTAGCGGGGGGCTACGAGCAGTACTTC CASSRLAGGYEQYF
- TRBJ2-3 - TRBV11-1 TGTGCCAGCAGAAGGAGCAGGGGTGGCAAATCGCAGTATTTT CASRRSRGGKSQYF
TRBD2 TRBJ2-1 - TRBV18 TGTGCCAGCTCACCACCTCCTATCGGGGGGGCAAATGAGCAGTTCTTC CASSPPPIGGANEQFF
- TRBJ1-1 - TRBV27 TGTGCCAGCAGCCCAACCCGAGGAGACACTGAAGCTTTCTTT CASSPTRGDTEAFF
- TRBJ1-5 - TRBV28 TGTGCCAGCAGTTTTAATAGGAGGTCTGCTCAGCCCCAGCATTTT CASSFNRRSAQPQHF